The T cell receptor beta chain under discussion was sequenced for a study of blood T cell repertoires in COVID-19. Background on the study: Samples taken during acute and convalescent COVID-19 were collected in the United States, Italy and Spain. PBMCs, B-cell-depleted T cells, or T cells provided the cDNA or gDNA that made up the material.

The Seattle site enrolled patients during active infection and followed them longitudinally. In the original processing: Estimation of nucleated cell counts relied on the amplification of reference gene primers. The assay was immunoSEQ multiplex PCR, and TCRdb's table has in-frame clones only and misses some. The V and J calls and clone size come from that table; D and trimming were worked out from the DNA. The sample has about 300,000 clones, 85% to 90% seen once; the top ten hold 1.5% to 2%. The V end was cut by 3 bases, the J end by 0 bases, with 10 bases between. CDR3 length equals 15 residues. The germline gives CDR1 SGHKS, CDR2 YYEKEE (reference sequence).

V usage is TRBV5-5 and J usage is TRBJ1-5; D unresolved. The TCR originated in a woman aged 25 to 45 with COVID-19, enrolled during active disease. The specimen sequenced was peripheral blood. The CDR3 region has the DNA TGTGCCAGCAGCTCGGAGGTGTATAGCAATCAGCCCCAGCATTTT. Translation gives CASSSEVYSNQPQHF.